These 29 T cell receptor beta chains were all obtained from the same sample, sequenced in a study of tumor-infiltrating lymphocytes in primary liver carcinoma. A constant-region primer served to make TCR beta cDNA from about 0.45 ug total RNA. Three rounds of nested multiplex PCR with slightly modified ARM-PCR produced TCR beta libraries. With TRBV1-TRBV30 forward primers and a C-beta reverse primer, the first two PCR rounds were run for around 11 cycles each. In TCRdb, the multiplex PCR reads were re-called with MiXCR into one record per CDR3 protein. This repertoire shows some 200,000 distinct CDR3 sequences, roughly two thirds found once; its top ten account for 6% to 8.5%. RNA was extracted from whole blood without cell sorting, alongside germline DNA. Sequencing was done on a sample of peripheral blood. The source is a woman between 55 and 75 years old with primary liver carcinoma and hepatitis B virus infection.

This clonotype was counted a single time. The junction differs from germline at one of its ends, possibly a read error. The chain employs TRBV11-2 and TRBJ2-4; 11 bases map to TRBD1. Germline V gene sequence: CDR1 SGHAT, CDR2 FQNNGV. The CDR3 length is 16 residues. In nucleotides, the CDR3 is TGCGCCAGGAGCTTTAGCGGCCTCAGGACAGGGGGCGTCTCGTACTTC. Translated: CARSFSGLRTGGVSYF. Complete variable domain (other parts from reference TRBV11-2 and TRBJ2-4): EAGVAQSPRYKIIEKRQSVAFWCNPISGHATLYWYQQILGQGPKLLIQFQNNGVVDDSQLPKDRFSAERLKGVDSTLKIQPAKLEDSAVYLCARSFSGLRTGGVSYFGAGTRLSVL.

Comments on this clonotype: The junction does not match germline at one end; this may be a read error. V usage is TRBV11-2 and J usage is TRBJ2-3; D may match TRBD1 or TRBD2 (6 bases each). The germline CDR1 and CDR2 sequences are SGHAT and FQNNGV. The length of the CDR3 is 16 residues. The CDR3 nucleotides read TGTGCAAGCAGCCGGGTGATGGAGGGGGATAGGGATACGCAGTATTTT. Its protein product is CASSRVMEGDRDTQYF.

This CDR3 is CASSHGPYEQYF. CDR3 DNA sequence: TGTGCCAGCAGCCACGGACCCTACGAGCAGTACTTC. The chain carries TRBV5-4 and TRBJ2-7; D is unclear. Trimming pared 4 bases from V and 2 bases from J, leaving 7 bases between. Germline V lookup: CDR1 SGHNT, CDR2 YYREEE (reference sequence). The CDR3 has 12 amino acids.

At least ten counts were recorded for this clonotype. This may stem from a read error, because a much larger clone lies one nucleotide away. The rearrangement joins TRBV11-3 to TRBJ1-1; D is ambiguous. This CDR3 has 14 residues. The germline V gene encodes CDR1 SGHNT and CDR2 YENEEA. CDR3 region: CASSHGRMNTGAFF. CDR3 nucleotides: TGTGCCAGCAGCCACGGACGGATGAACACTGGAGCTTTCTTT. Using reference TRBV11-3 and TRBJ1-1 for the parts outside the CDR3, the full variable domain is EAGVVQSPRYKIIEKKQPVAFWCNPISGHNTLYWYLQNLGQGPELLIRYENEEAVDDSQLPKDRFSAERLKGVDSTLKIQPAELGDSAVYLCASSHGRMNTGAFFGQGTRLTVV.

Worth noting for this clonotype: At one boundary the junction diverges from the germline segment, which might be a read error. The chain links TRBV6-1 to TRBJ2-1; 13 bases are a match to TRBD2. The CDR3 sequence is 20 residues long. Germline CDR1 reads MNHNS; CDR2 reads SASEGT. CDR3 residues: CASSRSTVTSGRWSYNQQFF. DNA of the CDR3: TGTGCCAGCAGTCGATCCACCGTGACTAGCGGGAGGTGGTCCTACAATCAGCAGTTCTTC.

Concerning this clonotype: This sequence may be a read error, since a much larger clone differs from it by one base. The chain combines TRBV12-3 or TRBV12-4 with TRBJ2-5; TRBD1 matches at 8 bases. This CDR3 contains 15 residues. CDR3 amino acids: CVSSLTNRGSETQYF. The CDR3, as DNA: TGTGTCAGCAGCCTAACAAACAGGGGGTCGGAGACCCAGTACTTC.

This clonotype was observed a few times. The chain is built from TRBV11-1 and TRBJ2-7; tentatively, D is TRBD1 or TRBD2 (5 bases each). The V end lost 8 bases, the J end lost 5 bases, and 13 bases lay between the germline ends. Looked up from germline, CDR1 is SGHAT and CDR2 is FQDESV (reference sequence). This CDR3 has 12 amino acids. Here the CDR3 reads CASGAQGDEQYF. The CDR3 DNA reads TGTGCCAGCGGCGCCCAGGGAGACGAGCAGTACTTC.

On this clonotype: A read error may produce the germline difference seen at one junction end. The chain recombines TRBV4-1 with TRBJ2-7; the D gene is possibly TRBD2 (6 bases). The V gene's germline CDR1 is MGHRA and CDR2 YSYEKL. CDR3 length equals 14 residues. The CDR3 region has the DNA TGCGCCAGTAGCCAAGGTCTAGCGTCTTACGAGCAGTACTTC. It specifies CASSQGLASYEQYF.

Worth noting for this clonotype: A junction boundary mismatches the germline segment, possibly from a read error. The chain couples TRBV11-3 to TRBJ2-2, with D possibly being TRBD2 (5 bases). Germline V gives CDR1 SGHNT, CDR2 YENEEA. This CDR3 is 15 amino acids long. CDR3 sequence: CASTLGTRGTGELFF. The CDR3 DNA reads as TGTGCCAGCACCTTAGGAACTAGAGGAACCGGGGAGCTGTTTTTT.

The V and J genes are TRBV28 and TRBJ2-7; D unresolved. This CDR3 comprises 15 residues. V lost 10 bases, J lost 0 bases, and 19 bases lay in between. CDR1 and CDR2 (germline): MDHEN, SYDVKM. Written as DNA, the CDR3 is TGTGCCACGGGTGAAGCCGGGTCAAACTCCTACGAGCAGTACTTC. Residues: CATGEAGSNSYEQYF.

About this clonotype itself: One junction end does not reproduce the germline sequence, and a read error may be involved. This rearrangement joins TRBV7-9 to TRBJ1-6, with D possibly being TRBD1 (5 bases). Germline loops: CDR1 SEHNR, CDR2 FQNEAQ (reference sequence). This CDR3 is 13 amino acids long. This CDR3 is CVSSGTSDSPLHF. In DNA form, the CDR3 reads TGTGTCAGCAGCGGGACTAGTGATTCACCCCTCCACTTT.

This clonotype has a count of ten or more. This rearrangement joins TRBV6-1 to TRBJ1-2; D is possibly TRBD1 (6 bases). CDR3 size: 16 residues. Trimming left V 1 base short and J 4 bases short, with 16 bases between. Germline V gene lookup returns CDR1 MNHNS and CDR2 SASEGT. This chain's CDR3 is CASSEDLAGQSYGYTF. Written as DNA, the CDR3 is TGTGCCAGCAGTGAAGATCTGGCCGGACAGAGCTATGGCTACACCTTC.

Comment on this clonotype: Germline is not matched at one junction end, which may reflect a read error. The CDR3 DNA sequence: TGTGCCAGCGGCCACTGGGACAGGGGAGGCGAGCAGAACTTC. This translates into CASGHWDRGGEQNF. The chain links TRBV11-2 to TRBJ2-7, with 10 nucleotides matching TRBD1. CDR1 SGHAT and CDR2 FQNNGV come from the germline V gene. The CDR3 is 14 residues long.

Regarding this clonotype: The junction and the germline gene differ at one end; a read error may be behind it. The chain couples TRBV11-2 to TRBJ2-1, with 7 nucleotides matching TRBD1. Germline V lookup: CDR1 SGHAT, CDR2 FQNNGV. CDR3 size: 15 residues. This CDR3 is CANSSGQSTYNEQFF. DNA for the CDR3: TGTGCCAACAGCTCGGGACAGTCCACCTACAATGAGCAGTTCTTC.

V gene TRBV6-5 combines with J gene TRBJ2-7, with no clear D. The V and J ends lost 5 bases and 3 bases respectively, with 11 bases between them. CDR1 and CDR2 (germline): MNHEY, SVGAGI. This CDR3 region has 13 residues. The CDR3 DNA is TGTGCCAGCAGTGGTGCAGTTATCTACGAGCAGTACTTC. Protein: CASSGAVIYEQYF.

For this clonotype: A read error is possible here, since a much larger clone lies one base away. This chain connects TRBV5-6 to TRBJ2-4; no reliable D call. CDR3 length: 15 amino acids. Germline V CDR1 and CDR2: SGHDT, YYEEEE. In DNA, the CDR3 is TGTGCCAGCTGCTTGGAAGCTCTAGCCAAAAACATTCAGTACTTC. This gives the protein CASCLEALAKNIQYF.

Comment on this clonotype: The junction does not match germline at one end; this may be a read error. The gene calls are TRBV6-2 or TRBV6-3 and TRBJ2-1, with D possibly called TRBD1 or TRBD2 (6 bases each). The germline V gene has CDR1 MNHEY and CDR2 SVGEGT. The CDR3 sequence is 13 residues long. As DNA, the CDR3 is TGTGCAAGCAAGGGAAGGGGGAGGACCGAGCAGTTCTTC. Amino acid sequence: CASKGRGRTEQFF.

This clonotype has ten or more counts. The rearrangement joins TRBV29-1 to TRBJ2-4; TRBD1 is a possible D gene (7 bases). CDR1 and CDR2 from the germline V gene are SQVTM and ANQGSEA. This CDR3 is 12 amino acids long. Trimming removed 8 bases from V and 9 bases from J, with 17 bases in between. DNA of the CDR3: TGCAGCATTGGGACAGCGCGGGGCATTCAGTACTTC. Residues: CSIGTARGIQYF.

As concerns this clonotype: Because it lacks the conserved phenylalanine or tryptophan at the end, this CDR3 is likely a read error. The rearrangement joins TRBV27 to TRBJ2-1; 8 nucleotides agree with TRBD2. V was pared by 2 bases and J by 7 bases, with 7 bases of the junction left unmatched. The CDR3 consists of 15 residues. Germline values: CDR1 MNHEY, CDR2 SMNVEV (reference sequence). CDR3 nucleotide sequence: TGTGCCAGCAGTTTAAGAGCGGGAGAGGGGAATGAGCAGTTCCTC. Amino acids: CASSLRAGEGNEQFL.

Turning to this clonotype: Since a much larger clone is just one base distant, this may be a read error. The rearrangement uses TRBV12-3 or TRBV12-4 and TRBJ2-2; 8 bases map to TRBD1. This CDR3 spans 15 amino acids. CDR3 bases: TGTGTCAGCAGTCCTACCTTTGGACAGGGTTGGGAGCTGTTTTTT. The encoded protein is CVSSPTFGQGWELFF.

The chain carries TRBV5-1 and TRBJ1-4, with a weak D call TRBD1 (6 bases). The CDR3 contains 13 residues. Germline V gene data show CDR1 as SGHRS and CDR2 as YFSETQ. V was trimmed by 7 bases and J by 3 bases, leaving 10 bases between them. The CDR3 region has the DNA TGCGCCAGCCGTGGACAGCCTAATGAAAAACTGTTTTTT. Residues: CASRGQPNEKLFF.

This chain links TRBV6-2 or TRBV6-3 with TRBJ2-7; D may be TRBD1 or TRBD2 (6 bases each). The CDR3 extends over 10 amino acids. Germline V lookup: CDR1 MNHEY, CDR2 SVGEGT. V dropped 8 bases and J dropped 7 bases, with 9 bases sitting between them. CDR3 loop: CASRGGEQYF. CDR3 bases: TGTGCCAGCCGAGGGGGGGAGCAGTACTTC.

To note about this clonotype: The final CDR3 position lacks the conserved phenylalanine or tryptophan, pointing to a likely read error. This chain uses TRBV5-1 with TRBJ1-6, with 8 bases identical to TRBD1. Trimming took 7 bases from V and 7 from J; bases not matched to a gene: 10. This CDR3 spans 15 amino acids. In germline, CDR1 is SGHRS, CDR2 YFSETQ. CDR3 residues: CASQVGTGVNSPLHS. The DNA of the CDR3 is TGCGCCAGCCAGGTGGGGACAGGCGTCAATTCACCCCTCCACTCT.

About this clonotype itself: The CDR3 carries no conserved terminal phenylalanine or tryptophan, so it likely arises from a read error. No DNA is shown, since the ends of the CDR3 on it are uncertain; the CDR3 is the one TCRdb lists. CDR3 sequence: CASSSLETQNL. V gene TRBV11-2 combines with J gene TRBJ2-5. Germline-derived CDR1 and CDR2 are SGHAT and FQNNGV. With termini counted, the CDR3 has 11 amino acids.

By its share, this clonotype is medium-sized (0.01 to 0.1%). The rearrangement uses TRBV11-2 and TRBJ1-1; D is unresolved. The germline gives CDR1 SGHAT, CDR2 FQNNGV. CDR3 size: 13 residues. V lost 2 bases and J 1 base, leaving 5 bases between the germline ends. CDR3 coding DNA: TGTGCCAGCAGCTTACTTGGGAACACTGAAGCTTTCTTT. It yields the protein CASSLLGNTEAFF.

This chain links TRBV4-1 with TRBJ2-3; TRBD2 agrees at 7 bases. Germline V gene lookup returns CDR1 MGHRA and CDR2 YSYEKL. CDR3 size: 14 residues. V lost 4 bases and J lost 8; bases outside the gene matches: 9. The CDR3 protein is CASSLGGLEGTQYF. In nucleotides, the CDR3 is TGCGCCAGCAGCCTGGGAGGGCTTGAGGGTACGCAGTATTTT.

On this clonotype itself: A much larger clone lies a single base off, so this may be a read error. The V and J genes are TRBV18 and TRBJ2-5, with TRBD1 identical over 9 bases. Germline V gene sequence: CDR1 KGHSH, CDR2 LQKENI. This CDR3 is 14 amino acids long. As DNA, the CDR3 is TGTGCCAGCTCACCGCGAGACAGGGGGGAGATCCAGTACTTC. It is translated as CASSPRDRGEIQYF.

A remark on this clonotype: This may stem from a read error, because a much larger clone lies one nucleotide away. This likely comes from a read error, as the CDR3 has no conserved phenylalanine or tryptophan at its end. The chain is built from TRBV11-2 and TRBJ2-7, with TRBD2 as a possible D gene (6 bases). The length of the CDR3 is 12 residues. The ends were cut back, 6 bases at V and 3 bases at J, with 9 bases in the middle. Looked up from germline, CDR1 is SGHAT and CDR2 is FQNNGV. DNA of the CDR3: TGTGCCAGCAGTCCCGGGGGCTACGAGCAGTACTCC. Its translation is CASSPGGYEQYS.

As concerns this clonotype: One junction end does not reproduce the germline sequence, and a read error may be involved. V usage is TRBV11-3 and J usage is TRBJ2-7, with D possibly being TRBD1 (6 bases). The CDR3 is made up of 14 amino acids. CDR1 and CDR2 from the germline V gene are SGHNT and YENEEA. CDR3 sequence: CASSSTGTAYVQYF. Written as DNA, the CDR3 is TGTGCCAGCAGCTCGACAGGAACTGCCTACGTGCAGTACTTC.